This TCR beta chain is drawn from a study of cytomegalovirus exposure and HLA in healthy donors. Germline V CDR1 and CDR2: MDHEN, SYDVKM. This CDR3 is built from 12 residues. V lost 6 bases and J 11 bases, leaving 17 bases between the germline ends. Amplification used 60 Vbeta primers and 13 Jbeta primers. Sequencing was performed with immunoSEQ multiplex PCR; in TCRdb, only in-frame clones are kept and a portion is missing. The sample includes over 100,000 clones, about 70% of them seen just once. This clone has more than one count but fewer than ten. The origin of this receptor is a woman in her thirties or forties in good health and CMV-seronegative. The sample was PBMCs. The rearrangement uses TRBV28 and TRBJ2-7; weak D call: TRBD2 (6 bases). The DNA of the CDR3 is TGTGCCAGCAGCGGGGCCGCGGGGAGGAAGTACTTC. This gives the protein CASSGAAGRKYF.